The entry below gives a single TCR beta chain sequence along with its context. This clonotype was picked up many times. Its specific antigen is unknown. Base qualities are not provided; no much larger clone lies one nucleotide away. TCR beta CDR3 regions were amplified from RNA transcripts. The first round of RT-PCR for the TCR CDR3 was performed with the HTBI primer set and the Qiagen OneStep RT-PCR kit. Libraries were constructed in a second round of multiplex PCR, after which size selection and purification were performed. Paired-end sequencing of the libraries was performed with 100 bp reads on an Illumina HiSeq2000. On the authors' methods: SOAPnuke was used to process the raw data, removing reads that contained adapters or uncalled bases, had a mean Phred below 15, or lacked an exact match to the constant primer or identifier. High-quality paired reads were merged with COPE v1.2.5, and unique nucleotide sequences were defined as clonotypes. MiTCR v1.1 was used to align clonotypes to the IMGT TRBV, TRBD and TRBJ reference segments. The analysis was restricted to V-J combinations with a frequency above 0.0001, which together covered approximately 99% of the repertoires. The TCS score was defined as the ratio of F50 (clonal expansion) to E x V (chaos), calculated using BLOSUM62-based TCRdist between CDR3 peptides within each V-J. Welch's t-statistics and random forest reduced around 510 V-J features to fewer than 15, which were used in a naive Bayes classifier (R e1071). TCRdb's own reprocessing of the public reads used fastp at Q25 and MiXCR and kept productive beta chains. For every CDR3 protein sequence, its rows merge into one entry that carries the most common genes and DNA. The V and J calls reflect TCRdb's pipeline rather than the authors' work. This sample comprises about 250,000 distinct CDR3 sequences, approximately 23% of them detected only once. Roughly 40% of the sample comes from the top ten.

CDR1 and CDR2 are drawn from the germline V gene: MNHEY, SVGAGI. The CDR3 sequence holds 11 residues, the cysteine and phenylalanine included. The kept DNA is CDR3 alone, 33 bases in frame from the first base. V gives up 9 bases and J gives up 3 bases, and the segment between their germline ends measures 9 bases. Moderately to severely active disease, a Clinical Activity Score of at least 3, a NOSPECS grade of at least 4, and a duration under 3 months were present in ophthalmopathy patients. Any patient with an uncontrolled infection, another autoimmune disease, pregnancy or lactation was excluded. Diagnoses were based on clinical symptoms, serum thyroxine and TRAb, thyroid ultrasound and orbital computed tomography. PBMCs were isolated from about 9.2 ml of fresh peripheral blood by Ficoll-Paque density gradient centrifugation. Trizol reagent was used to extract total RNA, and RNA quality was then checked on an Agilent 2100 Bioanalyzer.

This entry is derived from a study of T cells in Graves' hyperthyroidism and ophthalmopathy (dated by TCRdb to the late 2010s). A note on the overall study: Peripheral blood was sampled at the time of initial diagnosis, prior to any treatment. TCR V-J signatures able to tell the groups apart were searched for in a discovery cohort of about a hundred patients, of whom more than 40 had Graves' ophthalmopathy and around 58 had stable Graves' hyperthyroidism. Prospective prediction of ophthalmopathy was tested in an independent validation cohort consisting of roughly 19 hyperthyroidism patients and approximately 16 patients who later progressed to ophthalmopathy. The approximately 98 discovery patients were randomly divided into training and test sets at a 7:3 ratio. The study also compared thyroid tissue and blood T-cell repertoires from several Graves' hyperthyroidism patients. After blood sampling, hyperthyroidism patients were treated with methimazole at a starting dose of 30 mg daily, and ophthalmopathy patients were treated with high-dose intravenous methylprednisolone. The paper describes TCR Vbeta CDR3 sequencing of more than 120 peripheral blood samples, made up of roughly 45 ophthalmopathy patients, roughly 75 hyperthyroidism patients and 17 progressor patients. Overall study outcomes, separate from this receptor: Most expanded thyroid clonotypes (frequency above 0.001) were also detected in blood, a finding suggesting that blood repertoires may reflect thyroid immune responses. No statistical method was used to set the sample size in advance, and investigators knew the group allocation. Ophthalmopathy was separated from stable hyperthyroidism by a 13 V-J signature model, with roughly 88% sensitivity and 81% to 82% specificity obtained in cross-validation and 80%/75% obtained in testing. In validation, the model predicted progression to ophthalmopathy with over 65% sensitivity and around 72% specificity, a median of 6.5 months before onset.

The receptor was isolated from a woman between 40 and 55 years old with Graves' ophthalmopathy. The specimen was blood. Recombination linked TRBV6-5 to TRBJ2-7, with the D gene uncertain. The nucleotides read TGTGCCAGAGACTGTGTCTACGAGCAGTACTTC. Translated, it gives CARDCVYEQYF.